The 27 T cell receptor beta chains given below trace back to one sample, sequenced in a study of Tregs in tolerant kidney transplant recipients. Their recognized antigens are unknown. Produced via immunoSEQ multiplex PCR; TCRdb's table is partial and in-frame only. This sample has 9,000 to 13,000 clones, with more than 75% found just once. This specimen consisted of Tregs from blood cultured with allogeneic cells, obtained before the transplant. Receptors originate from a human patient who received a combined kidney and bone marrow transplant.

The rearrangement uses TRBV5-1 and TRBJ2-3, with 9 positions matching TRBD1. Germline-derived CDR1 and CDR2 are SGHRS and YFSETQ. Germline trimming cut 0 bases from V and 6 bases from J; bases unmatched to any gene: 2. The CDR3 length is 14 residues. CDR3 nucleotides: TGCGCCAGCAGCTTGGGGACAGGGGAGGATACGCAGTATTTT. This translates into CASSLGTGEDTQYF.

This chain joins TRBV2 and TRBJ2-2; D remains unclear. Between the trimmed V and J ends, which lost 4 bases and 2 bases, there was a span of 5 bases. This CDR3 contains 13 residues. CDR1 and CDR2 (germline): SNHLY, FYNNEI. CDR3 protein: CASSGYNTGELFF. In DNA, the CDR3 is TGTGCCAGCAGTGGGTACAACACCGGGGAGCTGTTTTTT.

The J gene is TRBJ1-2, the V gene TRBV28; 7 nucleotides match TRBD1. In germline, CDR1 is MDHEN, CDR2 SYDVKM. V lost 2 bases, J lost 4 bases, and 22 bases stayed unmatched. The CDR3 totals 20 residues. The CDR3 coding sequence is TGTGCCAGCAGTTTACCGTACGACCCCCGGGACAGACAAGTAGGCTATGGCTACACCTTC. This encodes CASSLPYDPRDRQVGYGYTF.

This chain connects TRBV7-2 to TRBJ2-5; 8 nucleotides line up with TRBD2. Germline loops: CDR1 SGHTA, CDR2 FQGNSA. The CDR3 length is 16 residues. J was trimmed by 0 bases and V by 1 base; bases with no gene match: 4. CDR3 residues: CASSLGGSGNQETQYF. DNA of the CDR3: TGTGCCAGCAGCTTAGGGGGTAGCGGGAACCAAGAGACCCAGTACTTC.

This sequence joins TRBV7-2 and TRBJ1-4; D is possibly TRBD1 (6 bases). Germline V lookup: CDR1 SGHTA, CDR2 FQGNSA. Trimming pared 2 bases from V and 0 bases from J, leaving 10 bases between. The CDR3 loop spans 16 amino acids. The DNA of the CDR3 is TGTGCCAGCAGCTTATCGAGGACAGCAACTAATGAAAAACTGTTTTTT. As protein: CASSLSRTATNEKLFF.

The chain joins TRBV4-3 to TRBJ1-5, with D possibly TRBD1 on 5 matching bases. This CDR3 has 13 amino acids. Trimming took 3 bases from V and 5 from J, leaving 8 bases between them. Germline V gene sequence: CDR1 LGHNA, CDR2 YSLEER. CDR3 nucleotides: TGCGCCAGCAGCCAGGGGCAGTATCAGCCCCAGCATTTT. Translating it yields CASSQGQYQPQHF.

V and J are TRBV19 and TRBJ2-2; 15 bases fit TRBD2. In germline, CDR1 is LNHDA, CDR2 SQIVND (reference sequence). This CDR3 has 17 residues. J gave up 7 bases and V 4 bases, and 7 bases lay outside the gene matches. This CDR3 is CASSTGLAGGPGGELFF. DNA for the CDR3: TGTGCCAGTAGTACCGGACTAGCGGGAGGGCCCGGCGGGGAGCTGTTTTTT.

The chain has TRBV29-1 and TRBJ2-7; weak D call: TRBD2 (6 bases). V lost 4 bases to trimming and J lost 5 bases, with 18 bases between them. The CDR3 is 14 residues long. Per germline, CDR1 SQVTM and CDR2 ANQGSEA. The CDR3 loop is CSVVPGGVRDEQYF. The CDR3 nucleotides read TGCAGCGTTGTTCCAGGAGGGGTACGGGACGAGCAGTACTTC.

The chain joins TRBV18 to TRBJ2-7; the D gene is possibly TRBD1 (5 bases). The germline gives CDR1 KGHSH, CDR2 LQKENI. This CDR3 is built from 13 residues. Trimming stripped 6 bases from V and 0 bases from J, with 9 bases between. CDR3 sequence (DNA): TGTGCCAGCTCCCCAGGGCCCTCCTACGAGCAGTACTTC. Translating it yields CASSPGPSYEQYF.

CDR3 region: CASSIRSGPFYEQYF. The CDR3 DNA reads TGTGCCAGTAGTATAAGGAGTGGCCCATTCTACGAGCAGTACTTC. The V call is TRBV19, the J call TRBJ2-7; D unclear. Germline V gene lookup returns CDR1 LNHDA and CDR2 SQIVND (reference sequence). Trimming removed 2 bases from V and 3 bases from J, with 14 bases in between. The CDR3 loop spans 15 amino acids. The full variable domain, rest sourced from reference TRBV19 and TRBJ2-7, is DGGITQSPKYLFRKEGQNVTLSCEQNLNHDAMYWYRQDPGQGLRLIYYSQIVNDFQKGDIAEGYSVSREKKESFPLTVTSAQKNPTAFYLCASSIRSGPFYEQYFGPGTRLTVT.

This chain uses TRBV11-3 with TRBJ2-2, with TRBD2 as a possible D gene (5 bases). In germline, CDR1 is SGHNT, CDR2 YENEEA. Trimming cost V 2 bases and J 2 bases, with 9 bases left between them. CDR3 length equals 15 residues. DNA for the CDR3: TGTGCCAGCAGCTTATACGGGGATAACACCGGGGAGCTGTTTTTT. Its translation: CASSLYGDNTGELFF.

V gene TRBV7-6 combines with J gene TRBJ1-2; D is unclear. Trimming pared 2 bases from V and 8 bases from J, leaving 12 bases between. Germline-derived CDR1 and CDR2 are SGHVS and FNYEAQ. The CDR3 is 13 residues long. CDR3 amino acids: CASSLLFGSGYTF. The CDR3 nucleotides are TGTGCCAGCAGCTTATTGTTCGGGTCAGGCTACACCTTC.

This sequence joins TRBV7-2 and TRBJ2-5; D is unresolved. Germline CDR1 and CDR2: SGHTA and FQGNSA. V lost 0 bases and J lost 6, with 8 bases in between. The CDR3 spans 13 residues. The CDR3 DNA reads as TGTGCCAGCAGCTTAGCAGGTAGAAAGACCCAGTACTTC. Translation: CASSLAGRKTQYF. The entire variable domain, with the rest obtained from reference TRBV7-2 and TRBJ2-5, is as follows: GAGVSQSPSNKVTEKGKDVELRCDPISGHTALYWYRQSLGQGLEFLIYFQGNSAPDKSGLPSDRFSAERTGGSVSTLTIQRTQQEDSAVYLCASSLAGRKTQYFGPGTRLLVL.

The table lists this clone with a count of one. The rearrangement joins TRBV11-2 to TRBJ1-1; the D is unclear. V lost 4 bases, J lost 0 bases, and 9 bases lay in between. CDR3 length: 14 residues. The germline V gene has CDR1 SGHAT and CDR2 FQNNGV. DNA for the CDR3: TGTGCCAGCAGCTCAGACGGTATGAACACTGAAGCTTTCTTT. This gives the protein CASSSDGMNTEAFF.

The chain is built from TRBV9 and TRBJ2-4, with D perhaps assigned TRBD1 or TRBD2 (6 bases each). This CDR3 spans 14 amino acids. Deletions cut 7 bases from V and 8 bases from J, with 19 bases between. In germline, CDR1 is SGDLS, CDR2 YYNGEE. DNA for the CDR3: TGTGCCAGCTCCCTTGGGGGGCGTTTCGACATTCAGTACTTC. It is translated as CASSLGGRFDIQYF.

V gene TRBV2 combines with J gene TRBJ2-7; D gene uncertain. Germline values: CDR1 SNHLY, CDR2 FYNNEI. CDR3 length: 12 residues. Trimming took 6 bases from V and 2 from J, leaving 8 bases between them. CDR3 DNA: TGTGCCAGCAGGGACGTGACCTACGAGCAGTACTTC. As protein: CASRDVTYEQYF.

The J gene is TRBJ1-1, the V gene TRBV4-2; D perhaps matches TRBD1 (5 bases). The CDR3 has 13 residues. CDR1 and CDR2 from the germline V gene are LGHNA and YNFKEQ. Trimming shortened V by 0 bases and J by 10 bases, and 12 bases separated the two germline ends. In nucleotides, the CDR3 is TGTGCCAGCAGCCAAGATACGGGGGAAGGAGCTTTCTTT. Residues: CASSQDTGEGAFF.

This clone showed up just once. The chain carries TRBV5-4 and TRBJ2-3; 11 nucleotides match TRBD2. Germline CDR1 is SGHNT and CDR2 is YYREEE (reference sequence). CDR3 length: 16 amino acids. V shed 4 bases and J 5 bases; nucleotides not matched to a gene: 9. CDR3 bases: TGTGCCAGCAGCCCCGGTAGCGGGGGGGCCCAAGATACGCAGTATTTT. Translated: CASSPGSGGAQDTQYF. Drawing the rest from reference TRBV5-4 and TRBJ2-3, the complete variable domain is ETGVTQSPTHLIKTRGQQVTLRCSSQSGHNTVSWYQQALGQGPQFIFQYYREEENGRGNFPPRFSGLQFPNYSSELNVNALELDDSALYLCASSPGSGGAQDTQYFGPGTRLTVL.

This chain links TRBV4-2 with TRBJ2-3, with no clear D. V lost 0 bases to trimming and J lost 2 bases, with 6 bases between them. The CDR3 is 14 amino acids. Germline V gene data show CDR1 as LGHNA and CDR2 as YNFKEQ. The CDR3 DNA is TGTGCCAGCAGCCAAGATTTCCACACAGATACGCAGTATTTT. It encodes CASSQDFHTDTQYF.

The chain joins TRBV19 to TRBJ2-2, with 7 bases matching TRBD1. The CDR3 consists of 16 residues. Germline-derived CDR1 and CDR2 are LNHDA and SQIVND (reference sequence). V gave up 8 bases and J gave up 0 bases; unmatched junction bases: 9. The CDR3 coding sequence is TGTGCCAGTTCCATAGGGGGACAGCCGAACACCGGGGAGCTGTTTTTT. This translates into CASSIGGQPNTGELFF.

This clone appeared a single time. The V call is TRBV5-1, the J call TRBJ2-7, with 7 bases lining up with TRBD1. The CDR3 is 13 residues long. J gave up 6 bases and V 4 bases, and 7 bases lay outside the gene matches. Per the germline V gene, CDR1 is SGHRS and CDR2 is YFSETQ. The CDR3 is CASSADRDLEQYF. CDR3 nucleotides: TGCGCCAGCAGCGCCGACAGGGATCTCGAGCAGTACTTC.

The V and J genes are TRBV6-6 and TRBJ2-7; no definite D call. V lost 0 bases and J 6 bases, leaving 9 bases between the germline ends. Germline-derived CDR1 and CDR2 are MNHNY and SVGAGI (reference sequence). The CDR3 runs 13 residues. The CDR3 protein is CASSYSFQVEQYF. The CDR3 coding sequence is TGTGCCAGCAGTTACTCGTTTCAGGTCGAGCAGTACTTC.

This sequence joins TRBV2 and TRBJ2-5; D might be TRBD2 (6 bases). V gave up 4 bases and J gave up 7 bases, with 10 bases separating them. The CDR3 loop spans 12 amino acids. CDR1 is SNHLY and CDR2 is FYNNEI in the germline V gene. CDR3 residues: CASSGRGRTQYF. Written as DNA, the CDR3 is TGTGCCAGCAGTGGGAGGGGTCGGACCCAGTACTTC.

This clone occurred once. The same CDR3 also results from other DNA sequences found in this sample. Written as DNA, the CDR3 is TGTGCCAGCAGCTTAGCGGGAGGCAGGGCAGCTGGAAACACCATATATTTT. It codes for CASSLAGGRAAGNTIYF. The rearrangement links TRBV7-9 to TRBJ1-3; D possibly corresponds to TRBD1 (5 bases). Trimming took off 0 bases at V and 2 bases at J, with 14 bases between the two ends. Germline V CDR1 and CDR2: SEHNR, FQNEAQ (reference sequence). The length of the CDR3 is 17 residues.

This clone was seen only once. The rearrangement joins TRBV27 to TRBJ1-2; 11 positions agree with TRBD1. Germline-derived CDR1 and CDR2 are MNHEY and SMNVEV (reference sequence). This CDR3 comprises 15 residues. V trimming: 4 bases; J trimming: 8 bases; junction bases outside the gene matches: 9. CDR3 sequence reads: CASSSWTGGARGYTF. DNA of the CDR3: TGTGCCAGCAGTTCCTGGACAGGGGGCGCTAGGGGCTACACCTTC.

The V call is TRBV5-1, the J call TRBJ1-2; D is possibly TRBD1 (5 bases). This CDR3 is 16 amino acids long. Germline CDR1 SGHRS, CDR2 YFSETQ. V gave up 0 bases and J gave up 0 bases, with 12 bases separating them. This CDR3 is CASSLDWGGTNYGYTF. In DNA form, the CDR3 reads TGCGCCAGCAGCTTGGATTGGGGGGGTACTAACTATGGCTACACCTTC.

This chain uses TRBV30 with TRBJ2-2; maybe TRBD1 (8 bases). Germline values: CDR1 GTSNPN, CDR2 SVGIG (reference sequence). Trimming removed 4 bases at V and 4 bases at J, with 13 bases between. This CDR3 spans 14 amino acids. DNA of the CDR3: TGTGCCTGGAATACAGGGGGGGGCACCGGGGAGCTGTTTTTT. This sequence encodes CAWNTGGGTGELFF.